These T cell receptor beta chains were read from a single sample in a study of CD8 T cells in Susac syndrome. Each CDR3 protein is one row after TCRdb ran MiXCR on the immunoSEQ multiplex PCR reads. The table has 70,000 to 100,000 distinct CDR3 sequences, about 93% seen once; the top ten hold around 0.31%. Source material: CD8+ T cells from PBMCs. Receptors were obtained from a human donor in good health. The CDR3 runs from the conserved cysteine through the conserved F or W. Each record gives: clone size, V gene, D gene, J gene, CDR3 protein, CDR3 DNA. A D gene is named only where the DNA matches it firmly. Where a row states a size, it is once, few, many or the class of an expanded clone; other rows omit it.

abundance: few
v_gene: TRBV4-1
d_gene: .
j_gene: TRBJ1-1
CDR3aa: CASSPEGSSEAFF
CDR3nt: TGCGCCAGCAGCCCAGAGGGTTCCAGTGAAGCTTTCTTT

abundance: .
v_gene: TRBV29-1
d_gene: .
j_gene: TRBJ1-1
CDR3aa: CSTQAGEGEAFF
CDR3nt: TGCAGCACCCAGGCAGGAGAAGGGGAAGCTTTCTTT

abundance: .
v_gene: TRBV7-6
d_gene: .
j_gene: TRBJ2-3
CDR3aa: CASSPYGSTDTQYF
CDR3nt: TGTGCCAGCAGCCCCTACGGGAGTACAGATACGCAGTATTTT

abundance: .
v_gene: TRBV4-1
d_gene: .
j_gene: TRBJ1-2
CDR3aa: CASSPVGNYGYTF
CDR3nt: TGCGCCAGCTCACCGGTGGGGAACTATGGCTACACCTTC

abundance: .
v_gene: TRBV2
d_gene: .
j_gene: TRBJ2-7
CDR3aa: CASSTSPTNYEQYF
CDR3nt: TGTGCCAGCAGCACTAGCCCTACTAACTACGAGCAGTACTTC

abundance: .
v_gene: TRBV21-1
d_gene: .
j_gene: TRBJ2-7
CDR3aa: CASSKGRAATPYEQYF
CDR3nt: TGTGCCAGCAGCAAAGGACGCGCCGCTACACCCTACGAGCAGTACTTC

abundance: once
v_gene: TRBV5-6
d_gene: TRBD1
j_gene: TRBJ2-2
CDR3aa: CASRWGQGGTGELFF
CDR3nt: TGTGCCAGCAGGTGGGGACAGGGAGGAACCGGGGAGCTGTTTTTT

abundance: .
v_gene: TRBV9
d_gene: .
j_gene: TRBJ1-1
CDR3aa: CASSVGGMNTEAFF
CDR3nt: TGTGCCAGCAGCGTCGGGGGGATGAACACTGAAGCTTTCTTT

abundance: .
v_gene: TRBV2
d_gene: .
j_gene: TRBJ1-5
CDR3aa: CASSEGGRSNQPQHF
CDR3nt: TGTGCCAGCAGTGAGGGGGGGCGTAGTAATCAGCCCCAGCATTTT

abundance: .
v_gene: TRBV4-2
d_gene: .
j_gene: TRBJ1-4
CDR3aa: CASSQAERPIEKLFF
CDR3nt: TGTGCCAGCAGCCAAGCTGAGAGGCCTATCGAAAAACTGTTTTTT